This T cell receptor (beta chain) is drawn from a study of OX40 agonist ivuxolimab in advanced cancers. The assay was immunoSEQ multiplex PCR, and TCRdb's table has in-frame clones only and misses some. The top ten clones hold approximately 5.2% of a sample with 60,000 to 65,000 clones, around 90% of them seen once. V trimming: 3 bases; J trimming: 4 bases; junction bases outside the gene matches: 1. The CDR3 is 13 amino acids. From germline, CDR1 is MNHNS and CDR2 SASEGT. The origin of this receptor is an adult with an advanced solid tumor such as melanoma, head and neck, liver or kidney cancer. The rearrangement links TRBV6-1 to TRBJ2-5; 8 bases fit TRBD2. Sequenced here: CD4+ or CD8+ T cells sorted from blood, sampled in a trial of the OX40 agonist ivuxolimab. In nucleotides, the CDR3 is TGTGCCAGCAGTGATCGGGGGGGAGAGACCCAGTACTTC. It is translated as CASSDRGGETQYF.